A single sample is the source of the 3 T cell receptor beta chains below, sequenced in a study of T-cell reconstitution after alpha-beta-depleted transplantation in children. The authors prepared the TCRbeta library with unique molecular identifiers. MiXCR was run by TCRdb on the PCR reads, yielding one entry per CDR3 protein. The table shows 200,000 to 300,000 distinct CDR3 sequences, with roughly 8% occurring only once. The sample here was PBMCs, mostly from graft donor cells, taken 180 days after TCRalphabeta/CD19-depleted stem cell transplant. The receptors were sampled from a male patient younger than 18 who had a stem cell transplant for acute lymphoblastic leukemia, so the T cells may come from the graft donor.

In this sample, this clonotype turned up many times. The chain is built from TRBV11-2 and TRBJ2-7; 9 bases line up with TRBD1. This CDR3 contains 14 residues. The germline V gene has CDR1 SGHAT and CDR2 FQNNGV. V lost 5 bases to trimming and J lost 2 bases; unmatched junction nucleotides: 4. The CDR3 DNA is TGTGCCAGCAGCCACAGGGGGCGAACCTACGAGCAGTACTTC. It yields the protein CASSHRGRTYEQYF.

This clonotype was observed many times. This chain connects TRBV3-1 to TRBJ2-1; 8 positions match TRBD2. The CDR3 runs 16 residues. Losses at the gene ends were 2 bases for V and 9 bases for J; bases not matched to a gene: 12. The germline V gene encodes CDR1 LGHDT and CDR2 YNNKEL (reference sequence). The CDR3 nucleotides are TGTGCCAGCAGCCAAAGTAGGCCAGCGGGAGACGGTGAGCAGTTCTTC. Its translation is CASSQSRPAGDGEQFF.

This clonotype was seen ten or more times. CDR3 coding DNA: TGTGCCAGCAGAGACGGCAAGCAGAACACTGAAGCTTTCTTT. This encodes CASRDGKQNTEAFF. The chain employs TRBV12-3 or TRBV12-4 and TRBJ1-1; D call uncertain. This CDR3 spans 14 amino acids. Trimming pared 6 bases from V and 1 base from J, leaving 12 bases between.